The T cell receptor beta chain under discussion was sequenced for a study of Graves' ophthalmopathy and Graves' hyperthyroidism. Study-wide background: Upon initial diagnosis and before any treatment, peripheral blood was collected.

This clonotype was seen repeatedly, ten times or more. Amplification targeted the TCR beta CDR3 regions, with RNA transcripts as the source material. HTBI primers primed a first-round RT-PCR, and a second-round multiplex PCR followed. TCRdb redid the calling of the multiplex PCR reads with MiXCR, one entry per CDR3 protein. The sample lists under 350,000 distinct CDR3 sequences; 17% were seen once. The V gene's germline CDR1 is SEHNR and CDR2 FQNEAQ (reference sequence). The CDR3 is made up of 15 amino acids. Trimming took 5 bases from V and 4 from J, leaving 17 bases between them. PBMCs were obtained from roughly 9.9 ml of fresh peripheral blood.

Material for sequencing was peripheral blood. The sequence was obtained from an adult man with Graves' ophthalmopathy. The rearrangement uses TRBV7-9 and TRBJ2-5; D possibly corresponds to TRBD2 (5 bases). CDR3 region: CASSPRAGERETQYF. The DNA for the CDR3 is TGTGCCAGCAGCCCCCGCGCCGGGGAGAGAGAGACCCAGTACTTC.